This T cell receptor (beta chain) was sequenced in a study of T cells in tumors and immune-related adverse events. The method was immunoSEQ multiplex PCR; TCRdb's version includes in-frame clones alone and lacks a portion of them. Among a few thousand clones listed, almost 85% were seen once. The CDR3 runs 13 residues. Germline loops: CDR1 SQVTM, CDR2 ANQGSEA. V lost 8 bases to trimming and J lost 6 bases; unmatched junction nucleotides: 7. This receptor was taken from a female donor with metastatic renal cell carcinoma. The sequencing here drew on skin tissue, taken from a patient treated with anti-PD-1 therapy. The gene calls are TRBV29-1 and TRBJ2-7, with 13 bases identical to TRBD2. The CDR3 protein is CSTRTSGGGEQYF. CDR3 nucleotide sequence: TGCAGCACCAGGACTAGCGGGGGTGGCGAGCAGTACTTC.